The T cell receptor (beta chain) under discussion was sequenced for a study of T cells in Graves' hyperthyroidism and ophthalmopathy. The study, taken as a whole, reports: Blood also showed most of the thyroid clonotypes that were expanded above 0.001.

As regards this clonotype: Its antigen is not identified.

Regions amplified from RNA transcripts were the TCR beta CDR3 regions. An initial round of RT-PCR targeting the TCR CDR3 relied on the HTBI primer set. TCRdb analysed the multiplex PCR reads with MiXCR anew, one entry per CDR3 protein. Among 400,000 to 450,000 distinct CDR3 sequences listed, approximately 14% were seen once. The study based diagnoses on clinical symptoms, serum thyroxine and TRAb, thyroid ultrasound and orbital computed tomography. Germline CDR1 MGHRA, CDR2 YSYEKL. Trimming cost V 2 bases and J 3 bases, with 10 bases left between them. The CDR3 extends over 15 amino acids. The gene calls are TRBV4-1 and TRBJ2-2; no definite D call. This TCR derives from a man younger than 30 with Graves' ophthalmopathy. Source material: blood. CDR3 coding DNA: TGCGCCAGCAGCCAACAGGCGAGTTACACCGGGGAGCTGTTTTTT. This encodes CASSQQASYTGELFF.